These 14 T cell receptor beta chains were sequenced from one sample in a study of T cell responses to AZD1222 COVID-19 vaccine. Data came from immunoSEQ multiplex PCR; TCRdb stores just in-frame clones and leaves some out. The table records under 150,000 clones, 85% to 95% of them present only once. Sequenced material: peripheral blood, taken 28 days after the second AZD1222 dose. The source of these receptors is an adult who received the AZD1222 COVID-19 vaccine.

The rearrangement joins TRBV9 to TRBJ1-2; TRBD1 matches 9 bases. The germline V gene encodes CDR1 SGDLS and CDR2 YYNGEE. With V trimmed by 4 bases and J by 1 base, 11 bases remained unmatched. The CDR3 covers 17 residues. CDR3 sequence (DNA): TGTGCCAGCAGCTCCCTGGACAGGGGCCTTAATAACTATGGCTACACCTTC. Its protein product is CASSSLDRGLNNYGYTF.

The chain combines TRBV3-1 (or the pseudogene TRBV3-2) with TRBJ2-3, with a possible D match to TRBD2 (5 bases). Trimming stripped 0 bases from V and 0 bases from J, with 10 bases between. This CDR3 has 16 amino acids. CDR1 is LGHDT and CDR2 is YNNKEL in the germline V gene (reference sequence). The CDR3 here is CASSQERVISTDTQYF. The DNA of the CDR3 is TGTGCCAGCAGCCAAGAGAGGGTTATTAGCACAGATACGCAGTATTTT.

This rearrangement joins TRBV4-1 to TRBJ2-5, with D possibly TRBD2 on 5 matching bases. The V gene's germline CDR1 is MGHRA and CDR2 YSYEKL. Trimming cost V 0 bases and J 7 bases, with 21 bases left between them. This CDR3 region has 17 residues. Here the CDR3 reads CASSQEGLGGPGSTQYF. CDR3 in DNA: TGCGCCAGCAGCCAAGAAGGGCTAGGCGGGCCAGGTTCGACCCAGTACTTC.

The V and J genes are TRBV6-5 and TRBJ1-5; D not resolved. Trimming stripped 0 bases from V and 0 bases from J, with 6 bases between. Germline V lookup: CDR1 MNHEY, CDR2 SVGAGI. CDR3 size: 15 residues. The CDR3 DNA reads as TGTGCCAGCAGTTACTCCTCAAATAGCAATCAGCCCCAGCATTTT. It encodes CASSYSSNSNQPQHF.

V is TRBV2 and J is TRBJ2-3; possibly TRBD1 for D (6 bases). Trimming removed 1 base at V and 0 bases at J, with 20 bases between. The CDR3 runs 19 residues. CDR1 and CDR2 from the germline V gene are SNHLY and FYNNEI. CDR3 sequence reads: CASSEGGLTYPLSTDTQYF. DNA for the CDR3: TGTGCCAGCAGTGAAGGGGGGCTAACGTACCCCCTTAGCACAGATACGCAGTATTTT.

The chain combines TRBV6-5 with TRBJ1-3, with unresolved D. The CDR3 runs 13 residues. CDR1 MNHEY and CDR2 SVGAGI come from the germline V gene. The V gene lost 7 bases and the J gene lost 4 bases, with 11 bases spanning the gap. For the CDR3, the DNA is TGTGCCAGCACCGAGGAACTCGGAAACACCATATATTTT. It is translated as CASTEELGNTIYF.

The V and J genes are TRBV19 and TRBJ1-5; D gene unclear. Germline CDR1 reads LNHDA; CDR2 reads SQIVND (reference sequence). The V gene lost 3 bases and the J gene lost 0 bases, with 9 bases spanning the gap. This CDR3 contains 15 residues. The CDR3 spells CASSITPGSNQPQHF. CDR3 coding DNA: TGTGCCAGTAGTATCACCCCGGGTAGCAATCAGCCCCAGCATTTT. Variable domain in full (rest from reference TRBV19 and TRBJ1-5): DGGITQSPKYLFRKEGQNVTLSCEQNLNHDAMYWYRQDPGQGLRLIYYSQIVNDFQKGDIAEGYSVSREKKESFPLTVTSAQKNPTAFYLCASSITPGSNQPQHFGDGTRLSIL.

Concerning this clone: The sample contains more than one DNA sequence encoding this CDR3. J is TRBJ1-1 and V is TRBV12-3 or TRBV12-4; D unclear. V was pared by 3 bases and J by 4 bases, with 3 bases between. This CDR3 spans 11 amino acids. The CDR3 sequence is CASSLTTEAFF. The CDR3 region has the DNA TGTGCCAGCAGTTTGACCACTGAAGCTTTCTTT.

This chain uses TRBV3-1 (or the pseudogene TRBV3-2) with TRBJ2-1; D is undetermined. Deletions cut 2 bases from V and 7 bases from J, with 6 bases between. Germline lookup yields CDR1 LGHDT and CDR2 YNNKEL (reference sequence). This CDR3 has 12 amino acids. The CDR3 spells CASSQSRNEQFF. CDR3 sequence (DNA): TGTGCCAGCAGCCAATCCCGAAATGAGCAGTTCTTC.

The gene calls are TRBV27 and TRBJ1-5; D might be TRBD1 (5 bases). The V and J ends lost 5 bases and 9 bases respectively, with 17 bases between them. The germline CDR1 and CDR2 sequences are MNHEY and SMNVEV (reference sequence). The CDR3 covers 14 residues. The CDR3 nucleotides read TGTGCCAGCAGTGCAGACAGAGCACAAGGGCCCCAGCATTTT. Protein product: CASSADRAQGPQHF.

V gene TRBV6-5 combines with J gene TRBJ1-1, with 7 positions matching TRBD1. The V and J ends lost 7 bases and 5 bases, in that order; junction bases with no gene match: 10. The CDR3 spans 14 residues. Germline values: CDR1 MNHEY, CDR2 SVGAGI. In DNA form, the CDR3 reads TGTGCCAGCATCTCCAGGGGGAGGCGGACTGAAGCTTTCTTT. Its protein product is CASISRGRRTEAFF.

The CDR3 sequence is CASLGIWGSNEKLFF. The CDR3 nucleotides are TGTGCCAGCCTCGGGATCTGGGGGTCTAATGAAAAACTGTTTTTT. The chain recombines TRBV6-1 with TRBJ1-4; D possibly corresponds to TRBD1 (5 bases). V was shortened by 8 bases and J by 3 bases, with 16 bases between the two germline ends. The CDR3 loop spans 15 amino acids. Looked up from germline, CDR1 is MNHNS and CDR2 is SASEGT.

The chain has TRBV9 and TRBJ1-1; no clear D gene. In germline, CDR1 is SGDLS, CDR2 YYNGEE. Trimming took off 0 bases at V and 7 bases at J, with 4 bases between the two ends. The CDR3 extends over 11 amino acids. CDR3 sequence (DNA): TGTGCCAGCAGCGTAGATATTGAAGCTTTCTTT. Its protein product is CASSVDIEAFF. Filled out from reference TRBV9 and TRBJ1-1, the complete variable domain reads DSGVTQTPKHLITATGQRVTLRCSPRSGDLSVYWYQQSLDQGLQFLIQYYNGEERAKGNILERFSAQQFPDLHSELNLSSLELGDSALYFCASSVDIEAFFGQGTRLTVV.

The V call is TRBV29-1, the J call TRBJ1-2; TRBD1 is a possible D gene (5 bases). V lost 0 bases and J 4 bases, leaving 9 bases between the germline ends. The germline CDR1 and CDR2 sequences are SQVTM and ANQGSEA. The CDR3 contains 13 residues. CDR3 protein: CSVEDAGGYGYTF. In nucleotides, the CDR3 is TGCAGCGTTGAAGACGCGGGGGGCTATGGCTACACCTTC.